This entry lists 16 T cell receptor beta chains sequenced from one sample in a study of blood T cell repertoires in COVID-19. Clones were read by immunoSEQ multiplex PCR, and TCRdb kept only the in-frame ones, dropping some. The sample includes about 140,000 clones, approximately 84% seen only once; the top ten take roughly 4.8%. The sequencing sample was made of peripheral blood. The source is a human donor in a cohort sampled during active COVID-19.

This clone was counted only a few times. The V gene is TRBV5-4, the J gene TRBJ1-6; D unclear. CDR1 and CDR2 (germline): SGHNT, YYREEE (reference sequence). Between the trimmed V and J ends, which lost 5 bases and 2 bases, there was a span of 14 bases. This CDR3 is 16 amino acids long. CDR3 coding DNA: TGTGCCAGCAGTTTTTCCACAATGACCTATAATTCACCCCTCCACTTT. Its translation: CASSFSTMTYNSPLHF.

V is TRBV27 and J is TRBJ1-4, with D unclear. Germline CDR1 MNHEY, CDR2 SMNVEV (reference sequence). The CDR3 runs to 15 residues. The germline V and J ends were trimmed by 4 bases and 4 bases, with 13 bases remaining between them. The CDR3 here is CASSSTGRVNEKLFF. The DNA of the CDR3 is TGTGCCAGCAGTTCAACCGGGAGGGTTAATGAAAAACTGTTTTTT.

This chain links TRBV9 with TRBJ2-3, with 7 bases aligning to TRBD2. J gave up 6 bases and V 4 bases, and 17 bases lay outside the gene matches. In germline, CDR1 is SGDLS, CDR2 YYNGEE. The CDR3 runs to 17 residues. The CDR3 is CASSPSPTSSPPDTQYF. The CDR3 DNA reads TGTGCCAGCAGCCCTAGCCCGACTAGCAGCCCTCCGGATACGCAGTATTTT.

V is TRBV6-5 and J is TRBJ2-5; D not certain. CDR3 length equals 12 residues. V was pared by 6 bases and J by 2 bases, with 7 bases between. Germline V gives CDR1 MNHEY, CDR2 SVGAGI. Here the CDR3 reads CASSELQETQYF. CDR3 in DNA: TGTGCCAGCAGCGAGCTACAAGAGACCCAGTACTTC.

The chain uses TRBV27 and TRBJ2-4, with 7 bases lining up with TRBD2. V trimming: 6 bases; J trimming: 3 bases; junction bases outside the gene matches: 14. The CDR3 extends over 17 amino acids. Germline CDR1 and CDR2: MNHEY and SMNVEV (reference sequence). The CDR3 reads CASRNDGLADYKNIQYF. The CDR3 DNA reads as TGTGCCAGCAGGAACGACGGCCTAGCGGACTACAAAAACATTCAGTACTTC.

The chain has TRBV5-1 and TRBJ2-5; 8 positions agree with TRBD1. The CDR3 has 14 residues. The trim removed 6 bases at V and 5 bases at J, leaving 9 bases unmatched. The V gene's germline CDR1 is SGHRS and CDR2 YFSETQ. CDR3 in amino acids: CASTTRTGWETQYF. DNA for the CDR3: TGCGCCAGCACCACCAGGACAGGGTGGGAGACCCAGTACTTC.

The chain uses TRBV7-9 and TRBJ2-4; 7 bases map to TRBD1. Trimming cost V 1 base and J 6 bases; bases outside gene matches: 3. CDR1 is SEHNR, CDR2 FQNEAQ, per germline (reference sequence). This CDR3 spans 14 amino acids. The CDR3 region is CASSLEGGGNIQYF. The CDR3 DNA is TGTGCCAGCAGCTTAGAAGGGGGCGGAAACATTCAGTACTTC.

The rearrangement uses TRBV12-3 or TRBV12-4 and TRBJ2-7; 9 nucleotides match TRBD2. The V segment lost 6 bases and the J segment 9 bases; nucleotides outside the gene matches: 9. The CDR3 covers 13 residues. The CDR3 loop reads CASSPSAGGVQYF. CDR3 nucleotides: TGTGCCAGCAGCCCCTCGGCGGGGGGGGTGCAGTACTTC.

The V gene is TRBV7-8, the J gene TRBJ1-5; the match to TRBD1 covers 7 bases. The germline V gene encodes CDR1 SGHVS and CDR2 FQNEAQ. V dropped 6 bases and J dropped 6; count of bases not matched to a gene: 2. CDR3 size: 12 residues. CDR3 in amino acids: CASRTGFQPQHF. The CDR3 bases are TGTGCCAGCAGGACAGGGTTTCAGCCCCAGCATTTT.

The V and J genes are TRBV24-1 and TRBJ2-2; 9 bases map to TRBD2. The CDR3 sequence is 17 residues long. Germline-derived CDR1 and CDR2 are KGHDR and SFDVKD. After removal of 4 bases from V and 0 bases from J, the junction contained 5 bases not matched to a gene. The CDR3 sequence is CATSEMASGANTGELFF. The CDR3 region has the DNA TGTGCCACCAGTGAAATGGCTAGCGGGGCGAACACCGGGGAGCTGTTTTTT.

The chain joins TRBV7-9 to TRBJ1-1, with TRBD1 identical over 7 bases. The CDR3 loop spans 18 amino acids. Germline CDR1 SEHNR, CDR2 FQNEAQ (reference sequence). V trimming: 0 bases; J trimming: 3 bases; junction bases outside the gene matches: 13. CDR3 protein: CASSLARQGVGGDTEAFF. In DNA, the CDR3 is TGTGCCAGCAGCTTAGCGCGGCAGGGGGTGGGCGGGGACACTGAAGCTTTCTTT.

The chain is built from TRBV5-8 and TRBJ2-1, with D tentatively TRBD1 (8 bases). This CDR3 contains 15 residues. Germline V gene sequence: CDR1 SGHTS, CDR2 YDEGEE. Trimming pared 4 bases from V and 2 bases from J, leaving 13 bases between. CDR3 bases: TGTGCCAGCAGCAGCGGGACAGGCACCTACAATGAGCAGTTCTTC. It codes for CASSSGTGTYNEQFF.

The chain recombines TRBV19 with TRBJ2-7; D perhaps matches TRBD1 (6 bases). The length of the CDR3 is 14 residues. V was trimmed by 3 bases and J by 0 bases, leaving 9 bases between them. In germline, CDR1 is LNHDA, CDR2 SQIVND (reference sequence). The CDR3: CASSITGSSYEQYF. In nucleotides, the CDR3 is TGTGCCAGTAGTATCACAGGGTCCTCCTACGAGCAGTACTTC.

The chain has TRBV18 and TRBJ1-4, with D possibly being TRBD1 (6 bases). The CDR3 length is 15 residues. The V end was cut by 3 bases, the J end by 8 bases, with 16 bases between. CDR1 KGHSH and CDR2 LQKENI come from the germline V gene. This chain's CDR3 is CASSPGRGLGEKLFF. In DNA form, the CDR3 reads TGTGCCAGCTCACCCGGCAGGGGATTGGGGGAAAAACTGTTTTTT. The whole variable domain, filled in from reference TRBV18 and TRBJ1-4, reads NAGVMQNPRHLVRRRGQEARLRCSPMKGHSHVYWYRQLPEEGLKFMVYLQKENIIDESGMPKERFSAEFPKEGPSILRIQQVVRGDSAAYFCASSPGRGLGEKLFFGSGTQLSVL.

The genes are TRBV1 and TRBJ2-7; the D call of TRBD2 is as the table states it, not checked on the DNA. TRBV1 is deemed a pseudogene. This CDR3 region has 19 residues. As DNA, the CDR3 is TGCACCAGCAGCCGACAGAATGCCCCTAAGCGGGAGGAGCACTACGAGCAGTACGTC. As protein: CTSSRQNAPKREEHYEQYV.

The V call is TRBV5-1, the J call TRBJ2-3; 7 nucleotides agree with TRBD1. Germline V CDR1 and CDR2: SGHRS, YFSETQ. This CDR3 contains 16 residues. After removal of 4 bases from V and 2 bases from J, the junction contained 10 bases not matched to a gene. The CDR3 protein is CASSPPRDSNTDTQYF. CDR3 DNA: TGCGCCAGCAGCCCGCCCCGGGACAGCAACACAGATACGCAGTATTTT.